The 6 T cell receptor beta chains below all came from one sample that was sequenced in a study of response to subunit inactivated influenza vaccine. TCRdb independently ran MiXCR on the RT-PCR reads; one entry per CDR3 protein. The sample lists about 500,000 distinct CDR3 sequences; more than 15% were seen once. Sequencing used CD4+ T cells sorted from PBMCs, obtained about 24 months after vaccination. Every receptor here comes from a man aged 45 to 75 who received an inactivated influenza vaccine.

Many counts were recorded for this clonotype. CDR3 sequence reads: CAIRGEKGRALSYEQYF. The CDR3 nucleotides read TGTGCCATCAGGGGGGAAAAGGGCAGGGCCTTATCCTACGAGCAGTACTTC. The chain employs TRBV10-3 and TRBJ2-7; tentatively, D is TRBD1 or TRBD2 (5 bases each). Germline lookup yields CDR1 ENHRY and CDR2 SYGVKD. The germline V and J ends were trimmed by 6 bases and 1 base, with 22 bases remaining between them. The CDR3 covers 17 residues.

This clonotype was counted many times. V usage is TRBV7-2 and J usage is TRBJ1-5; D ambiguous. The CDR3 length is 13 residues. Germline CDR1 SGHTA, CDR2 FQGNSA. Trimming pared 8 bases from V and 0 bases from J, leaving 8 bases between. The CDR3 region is CASGVYSNQPQHF. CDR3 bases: TGTGCCAGCGGGGTGTATAGCAATCAGCCCCAGCATTTT.

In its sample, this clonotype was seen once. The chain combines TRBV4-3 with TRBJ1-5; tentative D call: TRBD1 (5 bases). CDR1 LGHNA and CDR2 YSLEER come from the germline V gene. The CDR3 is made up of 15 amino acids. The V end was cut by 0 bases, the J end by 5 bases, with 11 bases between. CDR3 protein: CASSQEFTGHQPQHF. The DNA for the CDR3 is TGCGCCAGCAGCCAAGAGTTCACGGGGCATCAGCCCCAGCATTTT.

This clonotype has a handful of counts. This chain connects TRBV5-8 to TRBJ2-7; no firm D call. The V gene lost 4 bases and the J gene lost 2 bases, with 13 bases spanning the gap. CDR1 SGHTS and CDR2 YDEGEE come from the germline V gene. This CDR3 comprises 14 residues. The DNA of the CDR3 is TGTGCCAGCAGCCCCATCCCGCTACCCTACGAGCAGTACTTC. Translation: CASSPIPLPYEQYF.

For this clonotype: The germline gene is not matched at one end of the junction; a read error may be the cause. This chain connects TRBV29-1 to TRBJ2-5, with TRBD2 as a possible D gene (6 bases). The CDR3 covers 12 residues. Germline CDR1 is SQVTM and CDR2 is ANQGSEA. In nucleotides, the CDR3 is TGCAGCGTTGAAGCATCGGGAGAGACCCCGTACTTC. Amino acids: CSVEASGETPYF.

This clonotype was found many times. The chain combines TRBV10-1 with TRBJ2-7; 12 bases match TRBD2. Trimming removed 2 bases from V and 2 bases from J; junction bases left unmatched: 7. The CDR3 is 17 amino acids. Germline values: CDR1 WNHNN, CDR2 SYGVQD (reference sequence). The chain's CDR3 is CASSEVSTSGGPYEQYF. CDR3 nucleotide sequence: TGCGCCAGCAGTGAGGTATCGACTAGCGGGGGACCCTACGAGCAGTACTTC.